What follows are 4 T cell receptor beta chains derived from one specimen sequenced in a study of identifying expanded T cells in peripheral blood. The protocol was immunoSEQ multiplex PCR, while the TCRdb copy is restricted to in-frame clones and leaves out a portion. The sample shows about 90,000 clones, roughly 86% of them seen only once. The sequenced sample was blood. These receptors were collected from a person between 18 and 75 years old in good health.

The rearrangement links TRBV2 to TRBJ2-6; no clear D. The V gene lost 11 bases and the J gene lost 0 bases, with 11 bases spanning the gap. Per the germline V gene, CDR1 is SNHLY and CDR2 is FYNNEI. The CDR3 extends over 14 amino acids. The CDR3 loop reads CARAVSSGANVLTF. In DNA form, the CDR3 reads TGTGCCCGGGCCGTCTCCTCTGGGGCCAACGTCCTGACTTTC.

This clone came up once. The V and J genes are TRBV6-5 and TRBJ1-3; unclear D gene. The V and J ends lost 3 bases and 4 bases respectively, with 7 bases between them. Germline V gives CDR1 MNHEY, CDR2 SVGAGI. This CDR3 spans 13 amino acids. The CDR3 loop reads CASSYRTGNTIYF. The CDR3 nucleotides read TGTGCCAGCAGTTATCGAACGGGAAACACCATATATTTT.

The CDR3 bases are TGTGCCAGCAGCGTAGATGTGATTTGGAAGACCCAGTACTTC. This codes for CASSVDVIWKTQYF. The chain joins TRBV9 to TRBJ2-5; no clear D gene. Germline CDR1 and CDR2: SGDLS and YYNGEE. The CDR3 is made up of 14 amino acids. Trimming took 0 bases from V and 6 from J, leaving 12 bases between them. The full variable domain, with the rest looked up from reference TRBV9 and TRBJ2-5, is DSGVTQTPKHLITATGQRVTLRCSPRSGDLSVYWYQQSLDQGLQFLIQYYNGEERAKGNILERFSAQQFPDLHSELNLSSLELGDSALYFCASSVDVIWKTQYFGPGTRLLVL.

The chain couples TRBV7-9 to TRBJ2-2, with D unresolved. Germline V gives CDR1 SEHNR, CDR2 FQNEAQ (reference sequence). Trimming cost V 1 base and J 0 bases, with 6 bases left between them. CDR3 size: 15 residues. The CDR3 spells CASSLGFPNTGELFF. DNA of the CDR3: TGTGCCAGCAGCTTAGGGTTTCCGAACACCGGGGAGCTGTTTTTT.